Presented here are 26 T cell receptor beta chains from one specimen sequenced in a study of regulatory T cells in long-lasting Graves disease. The TCR beta library used iRepertoire HTBI primers with Arm-PCR amplification of CDR3. MiXCR, applied by TCRdb to the multiplex PCR reads, yields one record per CDR3 protein. The repertoire has 450,000 to 600,000 distinct CDR3 sequences, approximately 13% of them found once; the top ten carry 8.5% to 10%. This sample's time point: newly diagnosed GD, antithyroid drugs for less than 3 months. Construction of the TCR library relied on RNA isolated from PBMCs. These same records also appear under a second study, on T cells in Graves' hyperthyroidism and ophthalmopathy.

The sequenced sample was peripheral blood mononuclear cells (PBMCs), obtained at new diagnosis, from a patient treated with antithyroid drugs. The receptors come from a man aged 30 to 45 with Graves disease.

The table lists this clonotype with many counts. The chain carries TRBV10-3 and TRBJ1-4; 9 positions match TRBD1. The J segment lost 9 bases and the V segment lost 3 bases, leaving 8 bases of the junction unmatched. The CDR3 consists of 15 residues. The germline gives CDR1 ENHRY, CDR2 SYGVKD. In DNA form, the CDR3 reads TGTGCCATCAGTGAACCACAGGGGGCGACTAAAAAACTGTTTTTT. Encoded protein: CAISEPQGATKKLFF.

The CDR3 reads CSAGDRANYGYTF. The CDR3 DNA follows: TGCAGCGCCGGGGACAGGGCTAACTATGGCTACACCTTC. The chain links TRBV29-1 to TRBJ1-2, with TRBD1 matching 9 bases. CDR1 is SQVTM and CDR2 is ANQGSEA in the germline V gene. There are 13 residues in the CDR3. Trimming cost V 7 bases and J 0 bases; bases outside gene matches: 3.

This clonotype was counted ten times or more. V is TRBV12-3 or TRBV12-4 and J is TRBJ2-7; D is perhaps TRBD1 (6 bases). The germline V and J ends were trimmed by 8 bases and 2 bases, with 16 bases remaining between them. The CDR3 runs to 14 residues. CDR3 nucleotide sequence: TGTGCCAGCTCACGAGGCAGGGGAACCTACGAGCAGTACTTC. Translation: CASSRGRGTYEQYF.

The chain is built from TRBV3-1 and TRBJ2-1; 10 nucleotides agree with TRBD2. Trimming took 5 bases from V and 3 from J; bases not matched to a gene: 7. CDR3 length: 16 residues. Germline assignment: CDR1 LGHDT and CDR2 YNNKEL (reference sequence). CDR3 sequence reads: CASSDVLAGVYNEQFF. CDR3 sequence (DNA): TGTGCCAGCAGCGATGTTCTAGCGGGAGTCTACAATGAGCAGTTCTTC.

This clonotype was detected many times. The chain uses TRBV12-3 or TRBV12-4 and TRBJ1-3, with D possibly being TRBD1 (6 bases). This CDR3 has 14 amino acids. Trimming cost V 5 bases and J 3 bases, with 11 bases left between them. CDR3 loop: CASSPTGSGNTIYF. The DNA for the CDR3 is TGTGCCAGCAGTCCCACAGGGAGTGGAAACACCATATATTTT.

This clonotype was picked up many times. V gene TRBV11-2 combines with J gene TRBJ1-1, with TRBD1 as a possible D gene (6 bases). V was shortened by 7 bases and J by 4 bases, with 16 bases between the two germline ends. In germline, CDR1 is SGHAT, CDR2 FQNNGV. This CDR3 spans 14 amino acids. This chain's CDR3 is CASNSGAQGTEAFF. CDR3 sequence (DNA): TGTGCCAGCAACTCAGGGGCACAGGGCACTGAAGCTTTCTTT.

The genes are TRBV5-1 and TRBJ2-1, with 8 bases that match TRBD1. CDR1 is SGHRS and CDR2 is YFSETQ in the germline V gene. V was pared by 4 bases and J by 0 bases, with 3 bases of the junction left unmatched. There are 15 residues in the CDR3. This CDR3 reads CASSQGTGSYNEQFF. The CDR3, as DNA: TGCGCCAGCAGCCAAGGGACAGGCTCCTACAATGAGCAGTTCTTC.

This clonotype was counted at least ten times. J is TRBJ2-6 and V is TRBV19; D is unclear. CDR1 LNHDA and CDR2 SQIVND come from the germline V gene (reference sequence). This CDR3 has 17 amino acids. Trimming left V 4 bases short and J 1 base short, with 14 bases between. In DNA form, the CDR3 reads TGTGCCAGTAGTAGGGTAGCTCATCTTTCTGGGGCCAACGTCCTGACTTTC. It encodes CASSRVAHLSGANVLTF.

This clonotype was seen repeatedly, ten times or more. The chain couples TRBV20-1 to TRBJ1-1; 7 bases map to TRBD1. The CDR3 has 14 amino acids. Per germline, CDR1 DFQATT and CDR2 SNEGSKA (reference sequence). The V segment lost 5 bases and the J segment 7 bases; nucleotides outside the gene matches: 13. The DNA of the CDR3 is TGCAGTGCTCGCACAGGGGTTGGAAGTGGTGAAGCTTTCTTT. Translating it yields CSARTGVGSGEAFF.

This clonotype was found many times. This rearrangement joins TRBV7-9 to TRBJ2-3; D may be TRBD2 (6 bases). Germline values: CDR1 SEHNR, CDR2 FQNEAQ (reference sequence). This CDR3 is 17 amino acids long. The V end lost 3 bases, the J end lost 0 bases, and 16 bases lay between the germline ends. The CDR3: CASSFNGGGPSTDTQYF. The CDR3, as DNA: TGTGCCAGCAGCTTCAACGGGGGAGGTCCTAGCACAGATACGCAGTATTTT. The entire variable domain, with the rest obtained from reference TRBV7-9 and TRBJ2-3, is as follows: DTGVSQNPRHKITKRGQNVTFRCDPISEHNRLYWYRQTLGQGPEFLTYFQNEAQLEKSRLLSDRFSAERPKGSFSTLEIQRTEQGDSAMYLCASSFNGGGPSTDTQYFGPGTRLTVL.

Of note for this clonotype: Relative to the germline gene, one junction end is altered; a read error may explain this. The CDR3 loop reads CAGSGTGRYEKLFF. The CDR3 coding sequence is TGTGCCGGCAGCGGGACAGGGCGGTACGAAAAACTGTTTTTT. The gene calls are TRBV9 and TRBJ1-4; 9 bases agree with TRBD1. The CDR3 covers 14 residues. CDR1 is SGDLS and CDR2 is YYNGEE in the germline V gene.

This clonotype was picked up many times. At one of its ends the junction is not consistent with the germline gene, which may arise from a read error. The rearrangement joins TRBV6-1 to TRBJ2-1, with TRBD2 identical over 15 bases. Germline CDR1 MNHNS, CDR2 SASEGT. This CDR3 has 16 amino acids. The CDR3 coding sequence is TGTGCCAGCAGTCTTCAACACAGGACTAGCGGGAGGGCCTCGATCTTC. Translated: CASSLQHRTSGRASIF.

This clonotype has a count of ten or more. The genes are TRBV7-2 and TRBJ2-7, with 10 bases that match TRBD2. The CDR3 is made up of 15 amino acids. J gave up 3 bases and V 2 bases, and 4 bases lay outside the gene matches. The germline V gene has CDR1 SGHTA and CDR2 FQGNSA. DNA of the CDR3: TGTGCCAGCAGCTTAAGCGGGAGGGCCTACTACGAGCAGTACTTC. It codes for CASSLSGRAYYEQYF. The full variable domain, with the rest looked up from reference TRBV7-2 and TRBJ2-7, is GAGVSQSPSNKVTEKGKDVELRCDPISGHTALYWYRQSLGQGLEFLIYFQGNSAPDKSGLPSDRFSAERTGGSVSTLTIQRTQQEDSAVYLCASSLSGRAYYEQYFGPGTRLTVT.

In the case of this clonotype: This likely came from a read error, as a far larger clone is one base away. The genes are TRBV7-2 and TRBJ2-7; D gene uncertain. CDR3 size: 12 residues. From germline, CDR1 is SGHTA and CDR2 FQGNSA. The ends were cut back, 1 base at V and 7 bases at J, with 8 bases in the middle. CDR3 in amino acids: CASSLVYNEQYF. The CDR3 DNA reads as TGTGCCAGCAGCTTAGTGTACAATGAGCAGTACTTC.

V is TRBV30 and J is TRBJ1-5, with D hard to call. The CDR3 runs to 13 residues. The ends were cut back, 2 bases at V and 0 bases at J, with 5 bases in the middle. Germline loops: CDR1 GTSNPN, CDR2 SVGIG (reference sequence). CDR3 sequence reads: CAWSKDSNQPQHF. The CDR3 region has the DNA TGTGCCTGGAGTAAGGATAGCAATCAGCCCCAGCATTTT.

This clonotype was seen ten or more times. The rearrangement joins TRBV6-1 to TRBJ2-3; 12 bases map to TRBD2. Looked up from germline, CDR1 is MNHNS and CDR2 is SASEGT. CDR3 length: 15 residues. V lost 7 bases, J lost 3 bases, and 5 bases stayed unmatched. This CDR3 reads CASNPLAGGTDTQYF. The CDR3 DNA follows: TGTGCCAGCAACCCCCTAGCGGGAGGGACAGATACGCAGTATTTT.

The chain is built from TRBV20-1 and TRBJ2-1; the D is unclear. This CDR3 has 14 residues. The germline V and J ends were trimmed by 6 bases and 8 bases, with 20 bases remaining between them. Germline CDR1 is DFQATT and CDR2 is SNEGSKA (reference sequence). DNA of the CDR3: TGCAGTGCCTCGGAGTGGCGAGAGTTCCATGAGCAGTTCTTC. Its translation is CSASEWREFHEQFF.

V gene TRBV5-5 combines with J gene TRBJ1-1; perhaps TRBD1 as D (6 bases). Trimming shortened V by 3 bases and J by 4 bases, and 19 bases separated the two germline ends. Germline V gives CDR1 SGHKS, CDR2 YYEKEE (reference sequence). The CDR3 covers 16 residues. The DNA of the CDR3 is TGTGCCAGCAGCTCCGACAGACGACAAGGGGGCACTGAAGCTTTCTTT. Its protein is CASSSDRRQGGTEAFF.

The chain uses TRBV24-1 and TRBJ2-7; 7 nucleotides align to TRBD1. This CDR3 has 15 residues. Trimming took 4 bases from V and 2 from J; bases not matched to a gene: 7. Germline loops: CDR1 KGHDR, CDR2 SFDVKD. In DNA, the CDR3 is TGTGCCACCAGTGACACTGGACAGGAGCCCTACGAGCAGTACTTC. This encodes CATSDTGQEPYEQYF.

This rearrangement joins TRBV29-1 to TRBJ1-3; D is uncertain. CDR3 length equals 14 residues. V lost 4 bases, J lost 5 bases, and 15 bases lay in between. Germline assignment: CDR1 SQVTM and CDR2 ANQGSEA. The CDR3 sequence: CSVGPTGSRNTIYF. The CDR3 DNA is TGCAGCGTTGGGCCCACGGGGTCTAGAAACACCATATATTTT. Full variable domain (rest looked up from reference TRBV29-1 and TRBJ1-3): SAVISQKPSRDICQRGTSLTIQCQVDSQVTMMFWYRQQPGQSLTLIATANQGSEATYESGFVIDKFPISRPNLTFSTLTVSNMSPEDSSIYLCSVGPTGSRNTIYFGEGSWLTVV.

At least ten counts were recorded for this clonotype. This chain connects TRBV5-1 to TRBJ2-7; 7 bases are shared with TRBD2. Per the germline V gene, CDR1 is SGHRS and CDR2 is YFSETQ. This CDR3 has 15 amino acids. Losses at the gene ends were 4 bases for V and 2 bases for J; bases not matched to a gene: 9. The CDR3 DNA follows: TGCGCCAGCAGCCTCTTTAGCGGGCCTACCTACGAGCAGTACTTC. Protein sequence: CASSLFSGPTYEQYF.

This clonotype occurred many times. This chain joins TRBV27 and TRBJ2-7, with TRBD1 matching over 7 bases. The CDR3 has 14 amino acids. V lost 3 bases to trimming and J lost 3 bases; unmatched junction nucleotides: 5. From germline, CDR1 is MNHEY and CDR2 SMNVEV (reference sequence). The DNA of the CDR3 is TGTGCCAGCAGTTTCCGGGACAGCCGCTACGAGCAGTACTTC. It is translated as CASSFRDSRYEQYF.

There are many counts of this clonotype. This chain connects TRBV7-3 to TRBJ2-3, with D possibly matching TRBD1 (5 bases). Per germline, CDR1 SGHTA and CDR2 FQGTGA. V shed 5 bases and J shed 2 bases, with 8 bases lying between them. CDR3 length equals 13 residues. The CDR3 DNA follows: TGTGCCAGCAGCCCCAGGGTCACAGATACGCAGTATTTT. Its translation is CASSPRVTDTQYF.

This clonotype was observed many times. The rearrangement links TRBV25-1 to TRBJ1-1; D gene ambiguous. The CDR3 is made up of 18 amino acids. Germline assignment: CDR1 MGHDK and CDR2 SYGVNS. The V end lost 1 base, the J end lost 0 bases, and 18 bases lay between the germline ends. CDR3 DNA sequence: TGTGCCAGCAGTGAATTAATCGGAGGAAATATCATGAACACTGAAGCTTTCTTT. The encoded protein is CASSELIGGNIMNTEAFF.

The chain uses TRBV18 and TRBJ2-5, with D perhaps TRBD1 or TRBD2 (5 bases each). The CDR3 covers 19 residues. Germline assignment: CDR1 KGHSH and CDR2 LQKENI. Trimming cost V 4 bases and J 0 bases, with 24 bases left between them. The CDR3 sequence: CASSLTGRVTTRHQETQYF. As DNA, the CDR3 is TGTGCCAGCTCACTAACGGGACGGGTTACTACTAGGCACCAAGAGACCCAGTACTTC.

This chain connects TRBV25-1 to TRBJ2-7; TRBD1 or TRBD2 may be the D gene (5 bases each). The germline V gene has CDR1 MGHDK and CDR2 SYGVNS. Trimming pared 4 bases from V and 6 bases from J, leaving 13 bases between. This CDR3 has 13 amino acids. The CDR3 nucleotides read TGTGCCAGCAGTGTGGGACCTGGACTCGAGCAGTACTTC. It specifies CASSVGPGLEQYF.